Listed below are T cell receptor beta chains from one sample, sequenced in a study of T cell responses to AZD1222 COVID-19 vaccine. Only in-frame clones appear in the TCRdb table, and some are missing; sequencing was by immunoSEQ multiplex PCR. The sample lists 75,000 to 90,000 clones, 70% to 90% occurring once. The input for sequencing was peripheral blood, taken 28 days after the second AZD1222 dose. The receptors derive from an adult who received the AZD1222 COVID-19 vaccine. Each CDR3 is given with its conserved first and last residue. A D gene is named only where the DNA matches it firmly. Expanded clones are given a class, and other clones once, few, many or no size at all.

d_call,clone_size,j_call,v_call,cdr3_nt,cdr3_aa
.,.,TRBJ2-7,TRBV9,TGTGCCAGCAGCCTGTCGGTCGGGAACGAGCAGTACTTC,CASSLSVGNEQYF
.,.,TRBJ2-7,TRBV7-8,TGTGCCAGCAGCCTCGGGGGCCGACAGGGCACCTACGAGCAGTACTTC,CASSLGGRQGTYEQYF
.,.,TRBJ2-1,TRBV28,TGTGCCACCCGAGGACAGTACAATGAGCAGTTCTTC,CATRGQYNEQFF
.,.,TRBJ2-2,TRBV7-2,TGTGCCAGTAAGGGTTTGCATCGGGCAGGGCGTCCCGGGGAGCTGTTTTTT,CASKGLHRAGRPGELFF
TRBD2,.,TRBJ2-2,TRBV5-5,TGTGCCAGCAGCCTTAGCGGGACGGGCACCGGGGAGCTGTTTTTT,CASSLSGTGTGELFF
.,.,TRBJ2-5,TRBV5-1,TGCGCCAGCAGCTTGGACGAGACCCAGTACTTC,CASSLDETQYF
.,.,TRBJ2-7,TRBV30,TGTGCCTGGAGCGCCCAATACGAGCAGTACTTC,CAWSAQYEQYF
.,.,TRBJ2-1,TRBV27,TGTGCCAGAAGGGCGGCCTACAATGAGCAGTTCTTC,CARRAAYNEQFF
.,.,TRBJ1-3,TRBV19,TGTGCCAGTGACGGGGGGGGATCTGGAAACACCATATATTTT,CASDGGGSGNTIYF
TRBD1,.,TRBJ1-3,TRBV5-4,TGTGCCAGCAGCTTGGCGGTCACAGGGGCCTCTGGAAACACCATATATTTT,CASSLAVTGASGNTIYF
.,.,TRBJ1-4,TRBV15,TGTGCCACCAGCATCAGGGGTGGTAAAAAACTGTTTTTT,CATSIRGGKKLFF
TRBD1,.,TRBJ1-5,TRBV19,TGTGCCAGTAGTACACCGGGACAGGGTTTCAATCAGCCCCAGCATTTT,CASSTPGQGFNQPQHF
TRBD1,.,TRBJ2-7,TRBV27,TGTGCCAGCAGTTTATCCGGCAGGGGGCCCCCCTACGAGCAGTACTTC,CASSLSGRGPPYEQYF
.,.,TRBJ1-5,TRBV19,TGTGCCAGTAGATCCGTTGGGGGCCATAGCAATCAGCCCCAGCATTTT,CASRSVGGHSNQPQHF
.,.,TRBJ1-2,TRBV4-2,TGTGCCAGCAATTCCGGGCGCTCGTATGGCTACACCTTC,CASNSGRSYGYTF
.,.,TRBJ2-1,TRBV3-1/TRBV3-2,TGTGCCAGCAGCCGCGGGACAAACCGGGGCTCCTACAATGAGCAGTTCTTC,CASSRGTNRGSYNEQFF
.,.,TRBJ2-7,TRBV28,TGTGCCAGCAAAAGGGGCTCCTACGAGCAGTACTTC,CASKRGSYEQYF
.,.,TRBJ1-5,TRBV9,TGTGCCAGCAGCGTAGGACTTAAAGGGACACCGAGGGGAAATCAGCCCCAGCATTTT,CASSVGLKGTPRGNQPQHF
.,few,TRBJ2-7,TRBV11-3,TGTGCCAGCAGCTTAGAGACCATCGGCGAGCAGTACTTC,CASSLETIGEQYF
TRBD1,.,TRBJ2-7,TRBV14,TGTGCCAGCAGCCAGACAGGGGGCTCCTACGAGCAGTACTTC,CASSQTGGSYEQYF
.,.,TRBJ1-5,TRBV6-1,TGTGCCAGCAGTGAAGCGCGAGGGGCTATCTCACGGCCCCAGCATTTT,CASSEARGAISRPQHF
.,.,TRBJ1-1,TRBV28,TGTGCCAGCCCTCCTTCTGGGGTGAACACTGAAGCTTTCTTT,CASPPSGVNTEAFF
.,.,TRBJ1-2,TRBV20-1,TGCAGTGCTAGGGGGATTATCGGCTACACCTTC,CSARGIIGYTF
TRBD2,.,TRBJ2-3,TRBV18,TGTGCCAGCTCACCCCAGCGGGGGGCCACAGATACGCAGTATTTT,CASSPQRGATDTQYF
.,.,TRBJ2-7,TRBV30,TGTGCCTGGAGTCGGGGAGTCACCTACGAGCAGTACTTC,CAWSRGVTYEQYF
TRBD2,.,TRBJ2-6,TRBV7-2,TGTGCCAGCAGCTTAGTAGGGACTAGCGGGCTTACTGGGGCCAACGTCCTGACTTTC,CASSLVGTSGLTGANVLTF
TRBD2,.,TRBJ2-3,TRBV6-6,TGTGCCAGCAGTCCCTGGACTAGCGGGGGGAAAAGAGCGACGCAGTATTTT,CASSPWTSGGKRATQYF
TRBD1,.,TRBJ2-1,TRBV19,TGTGCCAGTAGTATATCAAGACAGGGGAGGTACAATGAGCAGTTCTTC,CASSISRQGRYNEQFF
.,once,TRBJ1-5,TRBV13,TGTGCCAGCAGCTCTAGGGTAGACGGCAATCAGCCCCAGCATTTT,CASSSRVDGNQPQHF
.,.,TRBJ1-1,TRBV5-6,TGTGCCAGCAGCTATTTATCGACAAACACTGAAGCTTTCTTT,CASSYLSTNTEAFF
TRBD2,.,TRBJ2-1,TRBV7-2,TGTGCCAGCAGCCTCCTAGCGGGAGATGAGTTCTTC,CASSLLAGDEFF
.,.,TRBJ2-7,TRBV28,TGTGCCAGCAGTCAAACGCTCGGGGTCTCCTACGAGCAGTACTTC,CASSQTLGVSYEQYF
.,.,TRBJ1-2,TRBV5-6,TGTGCCAGCAGCTTGGCGACGACAGCCTATGGCTACACCTTC,CASSLATTAYGYTF
TRBD1,.,TRBJ1-3,TRBV5-6,TGTGCCAGCAGCTTTTTGTCAGGGGGTACTGGAAACACCATATATTTT,CASSFLSGGTGNTIYF
.,once,TRBJ2-5,TRBV5-1,TGCGCCAGCAGCCTGCGGGAACAAAAAGAGACCCAGTACTTC,CASSLREQKETQYF
.,few,TRBJ1-1,TRBV5-1,TGCGCCAGCAGCTTTTACGGGGGGAACACTGAAGCTTTCTTT,CASSFYGGNTEAFF
TRBD2,few,TRBJ2-2,TRBV7-6,TGTGCCAGCAGCCCAAGCGGACTAGCGGGAAACACCGGGGAGCTGTTTTTT,CASSPSGLAGNTGELFF
.,few,TRBJ2-1,TRBV6-5,TGTGCCAGCAGCCCGTACCTAGGGGCCAATGAGCAGTTCTTC,CASSPYLGANEQFF
TRBD2,.,TRBJ2-5,TRBV30,TGTGCCTGGAGCGTCTGGGCGGGAGGCTTCCAAGAGACCCAGTACTTC,CAWSVWAGGFQETQYF
.,.,TRBJ2-6,TRBV3-1/TRBV3-2,TGTGCCAGCAGCCAAGATTTCTCTGGGGCCAACGTCCTGACTTTC,CASSQDFSGANVLTF
TRBD1,.,TRBJ2-1,TRBV24-1,TGTGCCACCAGTGACTGGACAGGGGCCTCCTACAATGAGCAGTTCTTC,CATSDWTGASYNEQFF
TRBD1,.,TRBJ1-1,TRBV6-5,TGTGCCAGCAGTCGTCCAGGGGGGAACACTGAAGCTTTCTTT,CASSRPGGNTEAFF
.,.,TRBJ1-6,TRBV18,TGTGCCAGCTCACCACTTGGGGGCGGGCAAGATCCCTATAATTCACCCCTCCACTTT,CASSPLGGGQDPYNSPLHF
TRBD2,.,TRBJ2-5,TRBV6-2/TRBV6-3,TGTGCCAGCAGTTACGTGGGGGAGGGGGAGACCCAGTACTTC,CASSYVGEGETQYF
.,.,TRBJ1-4,TRBV3-1/TRBV3-2,TGTGCCAGCAGCCGAGCAGGTCGTGATGAAAAACTGTTTTTT,CASSRAGRDEKLFF
.,.,TRBJ1-5,TRBV18,TGTGCCAGCTCACCGACCCAGGAATATCGGCCCCAGCATTTT,CASSPTQEYRPQHF
TRBD1,few,TRBJ1-6,TRBV6-5,TGTGCCAGCAGGCGACAGGGAGATTCACCCCTCCACTTT,CASRRQGDSPLHF
.,.,TRBJ2-2,TRBV4-1,TGCGCCAGCAGCCAAGTGGTCCGGGACGCAAACACCGGGGAGCTGTTTTTT,CASSQVVRDANTGELFF
.,.,TRBJ1-2,TRBV12-3/TRBV12-4,TGTGCCAGCAGCCTTGACACGTCCTATGGCTACACCTTC,CASSLDTSYGYTF
.,once,TRBJ1-1,TRBV19,TGTGCCAGTAGTATAACCGGGTTGAAGAACACTGAAGCTTTCTTT,CASSITGLKNTEAFF
.,.,TRBJ1-4,TRBV15,TGTGCCACCAGCAGAGATAGCAGAGGGGACGAAAAACTGTTTTTT,CATSRDSRGDEKLFF
.,.,TRBJ1-3,TRBV9,TGTGCCAGCAGCGTAGGTGGAGGGCCGGACTCTGGAAACACCATATATTTT,CASSVGGGPDSGNTIYF
.,.,TRBJ2-5,TRBV11-1,TGTGCCAGCAGCTTAGGACAGGAAGAGACCCAGTACTTC,CASSLGQEETQYF